The 13 T cell receptor beta chains in this list originate from one sample, sequenced in a study of cytomegalovirus exposure and HLA in healthy donors (dated 2017 in TCRdb). To prepare the library, the immunoSEQ multiplex PCR assay was applied. A mixture of 60 forward primers for TCR Vbeta segments and 13 reverse primers for TCR Jbeta segments was used in the multiplex PCR. In its TCRdb copy, this immuneACCESS table keeps in-frame sequences only and misses some clones. Where compared with another copy, unresolved V genes explain less than half of these, and the others have no known cause. Within this sample are about 150,000 clones, with 80% to 90% of them counted one time only. The ten largest account for 4.3% of the sample. The source material was PBMCs. These receptors all stem from a middle-aged woman in good health and CMV-seropositive.

The chain is built from TRBV2 and TRBJ2-7, with TRBD1 identical over 8 bases. CDR1 and CDR2 from the germline V gene are SNHLY and FYNNEI. The length of the CDR3 is 15 residues. The ends lost 1 base at V and 3 bases at J; junction bases unmatched: 5. The DNA of the CDR3 is TGTGCCAGCAGTGAAGGGACAGGGAATTTCTACGAGCAGTACTTC. Translating gives CASSEGTGNFYEQYF.

The gene calls are TRBV28 and TRBJ1-1; TRBD1 is a possible D gene (5 bases). Germline loops: CDR1 MDHEN, CDR2 SYDVKM. Trimming shortened V by 11 bases and J by 4 bases, and 29 bases separated the two germline ends. The CDR3 length is 17 residues. The CDR3 region has the DNA TGTGCCGCGAGCAGAGGCGGGGGATACACGTTCGGCACTGAAGCTTTCTTT. As protein: CAASRGGGYTFGTEAFF. Full variable domain (missing parts from reference TRBV28 and TRBJ1-1): DVKVTQSSRYLVKRTGEKVFLECVQDMDHENMFWYRQDPGLGLRLIYFSYDVKMKEKGDIPEGYSVSREKKERFSLILESASTNQTSMYLCAASRGGGYTFGTEAFFGQGTRLTVV.

V and J are TRBV2 and TRBJ2-7; D is perhaps TRBD1 (6 bases). The CDR3 consists of 12 residues. Germline V gives CDR1 SNHLY, CDR2 FYNNEI. Trimming stripped 6 bases from V and 5 bases from J, with 11 bases between. The CDR3 here is CASRLDSDEQYF. CDR3 sequence (DNA): TGTGCCAGCAGGTTGGACAGCGACGAGCAGTACTTC.

This rearrangement joins TRBV5-8 to TRBJ2-7; TRBD1 matches at 10 bases. The CDR3 runs 13 residues. Trimming removed 2 bases from V and 5 bases from J; junction bases left unmatched: 1. Germline CDR1 SGHTS, CDR2 YDEGEE. The DNA for the CDR3 is TGTGCCAGCAGCTTTGACAGGGGGCACGAGCAGTACTTC. Encoded protein: CASSFDRGHEQYF.

This chain uses TRBV7-2 with TRBJ2-5; the D is unclear. This CDR3 region has 13 residues. Trimming cost V 6 bases and J 5 bases, with 13 bases left between them. Germline V CDR1 and CDR2: SGHTA, FQGNSA. The CDR3: CASRPASLETQYF. The CDR3 coding sequence is TGTGCCAGCAGGCCCGCTAGTTTGGAGACCCAGTACTTC.

The chain joins TRBV20-1 to TRBJ2-7; 7 nucleotides match TRBD1. The CDR3 runs 11 residues. Trimming cost V 7 bases and J 6 bases; bases outside gene matches: 6. Germline CDR1 and CDR2: DFQATT and SNEGSKA (reference sequence). The CDR3, as DNA: TGCAGTGTAAAGACAGGGTCCGAGCAGTACTTC. Translating it yields CSVKTGSEQYF.

This chain joins TRBV10-3 and TRBJ1-5; tentative D call: TRBD1 (6 bases). V lost 10 bases, J lost 4 bases, and 11 bases lay in between. The CDR3 covers 12 residues. The germline V gene encodes CDR1 ENHRY and CDR2 SYGVKD. The CDR3 DNA sequence: TGTGCCACCGCGACAGGTAATCAGCCCCAGCATTTT. It translates to CATATGNQPQHF.

V gene TRBV14 combines with J gene TRBJ2-1; weak D call: TRBD2 (6 bases). Deletions cut 0 bases from V and 9 bases from J, with 21 bases between. CDR1 is SGHDN and CDR2 is FVKESK in the germline V gene. The CDR3 extends over 17 amino acids. The CDR3 sequence is CASSQDPVRSGGGEQFF. The CDR3 DNA is TGTGCCAGCAGCCAAGATCCGGTTCGTAGTGGGGGAGGTGAGCAGTTCTTC.

V is TRBV5-1 and J is TRBJ2-5, with D possibly TRBD1 on 5 matching bases. The CDR3 extends over 12 amino acids. CDR1 is SGHRS and CDR2 is YFSETQ in the germline V gene. The ends were cut back, 2 bases at V and 5 bases at J, with 7 bases in the middle. The CDR3 protein is CASSLPGETQYF. In nucleotides, the CDR3 is TGCGCCAGCAGCTTACCAGGGGAGACCCAGTACTTC.

J is TRBJ1-6 and V is TRBV15; a possible D gene is TRBD1 (6 bases). V was cut by 3 bases and J by 2 bases, with 14 bases left in between. The CDR3 is 17 residues long. Germline V CDR1 and CDR2: LNHNV, YYDKDF (reference sequence). The CDR3 reads CATSRNDRRTYNSPLHF. The DNA for the CDR3 is TGTGCCACCAGCAGGAACGACAGGAGGACCTATAATTCACCCCTCCACTTT.

The rearrangement links TRBV10-3 to TRBJ2-2; possible D gene TRBD2, 5 bases. Germline CDR1 ENHRY, CDR2 SYGVKD. The CDR3 contains 13 residues. V was shortened by 7 bases and J by 2 bases, with 8 bases between the two germline ends. The CDR3 protein is CAIKRPNTGELFF. The CDR3 nucleotides are TGTGCCATCAAGCGGCCCAACACCGGGGAGCTGTTTTTT.

The V gene is TRBV7-3, the J gene TRBJ2-2; D is perhaps TRBD1 (6 bases). This CDR3 contains 19 residues. Germline CDR1 and CDR2: SGHTA and FQGTGA. V lost 7 bases, J lost 6 bases, and 30 bases lay in between. The CDR3 loop reads CASTPRGPLDRSPAGELFF. The CDR3 DNA is TGTGCCAGCACCCCTCGGGGTCCCCTAGACAGGAGTCCCGCCGGGGAGCTGTTTTTT.

The chain has TRBV19 and TRBJ2-7, with 8 bases lining up with TRBD1. Germline V gene data show CDR1 as LNHDA and CDR2 as SQIVND (reference sequence). J was trimmed by 4 bases and V by 5 bases; bases with no gene match: 4. CDR3 length equals 13 residues. The CDR3 reads CASSDRQGYEQYF. CDR3 sequence (DNA): TGTGCCAGTAGTGACCGACAGGGGTACGAGCAGTACTTC. Full variable domain (rest looked up from reference TRBV19 and TRBJ2-7): DGGITQSPKYLFRKEGQNVTLSCEQNLNHDAMYWYRQDPGQGLRLIYYSQIVNDFQKGDIAEGYSVSREKKESFPLTVTSAQKNPTAFYLCASSDRQGYEQYFGPGTRLTVT.